The 11 T cell receptor beta chains reported below all come from one sample, sequenced in a study of patients and donors after allogeneic stem cell transplantation. TCRdb called the RT-PCR reads again in MiXCR, with one record for every CDR3 protein. The table has about 4,200 distinct CDR3 sequences, roughly 16% seen once. Sequenced input: blood, either unsorted or a sorted T cell fraction (not recorded which). The source of these receptors is a human donor who was either an allogeneic HSCT recipient or a stem cell or donor lymphocyte infusion donor (not recorded which). It is not recorded whose cells these are; they may come from a transplant donor.

This clonotype was counted a few times. The rearrangement links TRBV7-2 to TRBJ1-5; D call uncertain. Germline CDR1 reads SGHTA; CDR2 reads FQGNSA. The CDR3 contains 15 residues. Trimming removed 3 bases at V and 0 bases at J, with 9 bases between. As DNA, the CDR3 is TGTGCCAGCAGCTTCGGACGGTATAGCAATCAGCCCCAGCATTTT. Its protein product is CASSFGRYSNQPQHF.

In its sample, this clonotype was seen many times. V and J are TRBV5-1 and TRBJ1-1, with D unresolved. From germline, CDR1 is SGHRS and CDR2 YFSETQ. The CDR3 totals 14 residues. The V end lost 7 bases, the J end lost 4 bases, and 17 bases lay between the germline ends. CDR3 amino acids: CASDSLKPSTEAFF. CDR3 DNA sequence: TGCGCCAGCGATTCACTCAAACCTAGCACTGAAGCTTTCTTT.

This sequence joins TRBV20-1 and TRBJ2-1, with D possibly being TRBD1 or TRBD2 (5 bases each). CDR3 length: 14 amino acids. Germline CDR1 is DFQATT and CDR2 is SNEGSKA (reference sequence). V was pared by 5 bases and J by 1 base, with 12 bases between. The CDR3 DNA reads as TGCAGTGCTGATACTAGGGGTTCCTACAATGAGCAGTTCTTC. Translating gives CSADTRGSYNEQFF.

There are a few counts of this clonotype. One base away lies a much larger clone, so this may be a sequencing read error. V is TRBV6-5 and J is TRBJ1-4; maybe TRBD1 (6 bases). CDR1 and CDR2 (germline): MNHEY, SVGAGI. The V end lost 5 bases, the J end lost 4 bases, and 11 bases lay between the germline ends. The CDR3 has 14 residues. The CDR3 DNA follows: TGTGCCAGCAGTCGGACAGCGGTTAATGAAAAACTGTTTTTT. Protein: CASSRTAVNEKLFF.

Notes on this clonotype: This may come from a read error, since a much larger clone is one base off. J is TRBJ2-5 and V is TRBV7-9; a weak D match, TRBD1 (5 bases). This CDR3 contains 16 residues. Germline CDR1 reads SEHNR; CDR2 reads FQNEAQ (reference sequence). V dropped 2 bases and J dropped 2 bases, with 15 bases sitting between them. CDR3 sequence: CASSLPQGWDQETQYF. CDR3 in DNA: TGTGCCAGCAGCTTACCCCAGGGATGGGATCAAGAGACCCAGTACTTC.

This clonotype has just a few counts. The V and J genes are TRBV29-1 and TRBJ1-1; D is undetermined. The CDR3 loop spans 12 amino acids. Germline CDR1 reads SQVTM; CDR2 reads ANQGSEA. V was shortened by 1 base and J by 7 bases, with 10 bases between the two germline ends. CDR3 sequence (DNA): TGCAGCGTTGAAGGGGTGGGAAGTGAAGCTTTCTTT. Its translation is CSVEGVGSEAFF.

The chain couples TRBV28 to TRBJ2-1; TRBD2 matches at 7 bases. Germline CDR1 is MDHEN and CDR2 is SYDVKM. Trimming took 6 bases from V and 2 from J; bases not matched to a gene: 7. This CDR3 is 15 amino acids long. CDR3 DNA: TGTGCCAGCAGAACTCGGACTAGGGCCTACAATGAGCAGTTCTTC. It translates to CASRTRTRAYNEQFF.

V usage is TRBV24-1 and J usage is TRBJ2-2, with 7 bases aligning to TRBD1. Germline values: CDR1 KGHDR, CDR2 SFDVKD. The length of the CDR3 is 14 residues. With V trimmed by 4 bases and J by 5 bases, 3 bases remained unmatched. This chain's CDR3 is CATSEYRGTGELFF. CDR3 nucleotides: TGTGCCACCAGTGAGTACAGGGGAACCGGGGAGCTGTTTTTT.

In this sample, this clonotype turned up many times. The gene calls are TRBV12-3 or TRBV12-4 and TRBJ1-1; the D is unclear. CDR3 length: 14 residues. V was cut by 3 bases and J by 3 bases, with 11 bases left in between. CDR3 DNA: TGTGCCAGCAGTTTGGCCCGGTGGTACACTGAAGCTTTCTTT. Residues: CASSLARWYTEAFF.

This clonotype came up a few times. The rearrangement uses TRBV9 and TRBJ1-6; D unresolved. Germline V gene data show CDR1 as SGDLS and CDR2 as YYNGEE. V gave up 4 bases and J gave up 7 bases, with 9 bases separating them. The CDR3 has 13 residues. The CDR3 sequence is CASSPVGNSPLHF. In nucleotides, the CDR3 is TGTGCCAGCAGCCCCGTAGGGAATTCACCCCTCCACTTT.

At least ten counts were recorded for this clonotype. V gene TRBV6-5 combines with J gene TRBJ2-2; D unresolved. The CDR3 runs 12 residues. Trimming removed 6 bases at V and 3 bases at J, with 5 bases between. The germline V gene has CDR1 MNHEY and CDR2 SVGAGI. The CDR3 is CASRIDTGELFF. In DNA, the CDR3 is TGTGCCAGCAGGATAGACACCGGGGAGCTGTTTTTT.